Listed below are T cell receptor beta chains from one sample, sequenced in a study of spatial heterogeneity in lung cancer. TCRdb re-analysed the 5' RACE reads in MiXCR, keeping a single row per CDR3 protein. The top ten clones hold approximately 15% of a sample with 24,000 or so distinct CDR3 sequences, under 8% of them seen once. Sample: PBMCs, taken at surgery. These receptors all come from a male donor with early-stage non-small cell lung cancer. CDR3s leave out the opening cysteine and the closing phenylalanine or tryptophan. A row's size may be missing; if present it is once, few, many or a size class.

len: 10
abundance: many
v_gene: TRBV29-1
j_gene: TRBJ2-3
CDR3aa: SALPGTDTQY

len: 13
abundance: few
v_gene: TRBV11-3
j_gene: TRBJ2-1
CDR3aa: ASSRGTGIYNEQF

len: 18
abundance: many
v_gene: TRBV10-2
j_gene: TRBJ2-1
CDR3aa: ASRGVRTSGSAVAWNEQF

len: 11
abundance: many
v_gene: TRBV24-1
j_gene: TRBJ1-5
CDR3aa: ATSAGGNQPQH

len: 11
abundance: many
v_gene: TRBV12-3/TRBV12-4
j_gene: TRBJ2-6
CDR3aa: ASTHSGANVLT

len: 10
abundance: many
v_gene: TRBV5-1
j_gene: TRBJ2-1
CDR3aa: ASSLVLNEQF

len: 13
abundance: many
v_gene: TRBV3-1
j_gene: TRBJ1-6
CDR3aa: ASSQAGTGNSPLH

len: 13
abundance: -
v_gene: TRBV7-9
j_gene: TRBJ2-1
CDR3aa: ASSLGLALYNEQF

len: 11
abundance: many
v_gene: TRBV5-1
j_gene: TRBJ1-1
CDR3aa: ASSLVGGRDAF

len: 12
abundance: many
v_gene: TRBV20-1
j_gene: TRBJ1-6
CDR3aa: SARGDSYNSPLH

len: 10
abundance: many
v_gene: TRBV4-2
j_gene: TRBJ1-5
CDR3aa: ASSQADQPQH

len: 10
abundance: many
v_gene: TRBV12-3/TRBV12-4
j_gene: TRBJ2-7
CDR3aa: ASSPGMSEQY

len: 10
abundance: many
v_gene: TRBV20-1
j_gene: TRBJ2-1
CDR3aa: SVPQLAGEQF

len: 12
abundance: -
v_gene: TRBV6-6
j_gene: TRBJ2-3
CDR3aa: ASIRASVTDTQY

len: 15
abundance: few
v_gene: TRBV9
j_gene: TRBJ1-2
CDR3aa: ASSVATGQGANYGYT

len: 13
abundance: many
v_gene: TRBV7-2
j_gene: TRBJ2-1
CDR3aa: ASSSGGAAYNEQF

len: 12
abundance: medium-sized
v_gene: TRBV5-1
j_gene: TRBJ2-7
CDR3aa: ASSVDSKYHEQY

len: 13
abundance: many
v_gene: TRBV11-1
j_gene: TRBJ1-1
CDR3aa: ASSRYQQGVGEAF

len: 14
abundance: many
v_gene: TRBV28
j_gene: TRBJ2-1
CDR3aa: ASSSPSASSYNEQF

len: 15
abundance: many
v_gene: TRBV7-2
j_gene: TRBJ1-2
CDR3aa: ASSLDVISQGRRGYT

len: 16
abundance: medium-sized
v_gene: TRBV2
j_gene: TRBJ2-1
CDR3aa: ASSFPLTSGRARDEQF

len: 14
abundance: few
v_gene: TRBV4-2
j_gene: TRBJ2-2
CDR3aa: ASSPGLATNTGELF

len: 12
abundance: many
v_gene: TRBV7-3
j_gene: TRBJ1-1
CDR3aa: ASSLKGAFTEAF

len: 10
abundance: many
v_gene: TRBV18
j_gene: TRBJ2-5
CDR3aa: ASSPDDGTQY

len: 13
abundance: many
v_gene: TRBV28
j_gene: TRBJ2-4
CDR3aa: ASRPHTGGGNIQY

len: 12
abundance: many
v_gene: TRBV11-3
j_gene: TRBJ2-1
CDR3aa: ASSLRGGSNEQF

len: 13
abundance: few
v_gene: TRBV5-1
j_gene: TRBJ1-3
CDR3aa: ASSLGTPSGNTIY

len: 13
abundance: many
v_gene: TRBV7-9
j_gene: TRBJ1-6
CDR3aa: ASSHHRDRGAPLH

len: 10
abundance: many
v_gene: TRBV2
j_gene: TRBJ2-1
CDR3aa: ASSAGFNEQF

len: 10
abundance: few
v_gene: TRBV7-9
j_gene: TRBJ1-2
CDR3aa: ASSLRQGDYT

len: 13
abundance: few
v_gene: TRBV5-1
j_gene: TRBJ1-5
CDR3aa: ASSPGTGAGQPQH

len: 12
abundance: -
v_gene: TRBV7-2
j_gene: TRBJ2-5
CDR3aa: ASTSGGGTVTQY

len: 12
abundance: many
v_gene: TRBV7-8
j_gene: TRBJ1-1
CDR3aa: ASSYEEWNTEAF

len: 14
abundance: few
v_gene: TRBV20-1
j_gene: TRBJ1-6
CDR3aa: SARGRKSSYNSPLH

len: 11
abundance: -
v_gene: TRBV7-6
j_gene: TRBJ1-4
CDR3aa: ASSLVTNEKLF

len: 13
abundance: many
v_gene: TRBV19
j_gene: TRBJ2-7
CDR3aa: ASSIGGTRTYEQY

len: 12
abundance: few
v_gene: TRBV3-1
j_gene: TRBJ1-2
CDR3aa: ASSQGSGQYGYT

len: 13
abundance: many
v_gene: TRBV20-1
j_gene: TRBJ1-6
CDR3aa: SARAPGQGNSPLH

len: 15
abundance: many
v_gene: TRBV19
j_gene: TRBJ1-6
CDR3aa: ASSILQGMKRNSPLH

len: 10
abundance: many
v_gene: TRBV10-3
j_gene: TRBJ2-3
CDR3aa: ASRTDTDTQY

len: 15
abundance: many
v_gene: TRBV28
j_gene: TRBJ2-3
CDR3aa: ASSPSSLRSSTDTQY

len: 12
abundance: many
v_gene: TRBV4-1
j_gene: TRBJ2-4
CDR3aa: ASSWTSGGNIQY

len: 12
abundance: many
v_gene: TRBV20-1
j_gene: TRBJ1-5
CDR3aa: SARTGTGDQPQH

len: 12
abundance: few
v_gene: TRBV20-1
j_gene: TRBJ2-7
CDR3aa: SVLTSGTGYEQY

len: 14
abundance: many
v_gene: TRBV7-8
j_gene: TRBJ1-1
CDR3aa: ASSLRDRGSNTEAF

len: 12
abundance: few
v_gene: TRBV6-1
j_gene: TRBJ1-5
CDR3aa: ASSENRVGQPQH

len: 13
abundance: few
v_gene: TRBV20-1
j_gene: TRBJ1-6
CDR3aa: SAHTEGISNSPLH

len: 11
abundance: many
v_gene: TRBV2
j_gene: TRBJ1-3
CDR3aa: ASRESPGNTIY

len: 12
abundance: many
v_gene: TRBV6-6
j_gene: TRBJ1-1
CDR3aa: ASSATPGNTEAF